The source of this TCR beta chain is a study of identical twins. Study-level points and caveats: A cross-sectional statistical analysis, not follow-up of the same donors, supported the conclusions.

The ends lost 5 bases at V and 9 bases at J; junction bases unmatched: 2. Germline-derived CDR1 and CDR2 are DFQATT and SNEGSKA (reference sequence). The CDR3 loop spans 11 amino acids. About this clonotype itself: Its specificity is not known.

TCRdb recomputed calls from the 5' RACE reads with MiXCR, one row per CDR3 protein. Here the sample spans hundreds of thousands of distinct CDR3 sequences, 21% being singletons. The same sample was also used in a study of T cells expressing NK-cell markers. That study reports: From sorted CD3+CD56+NKG2C+, CD3+CD56+NKG2C- and CD3+CD56-NKG2C+ T cells came the TCR beta repertoires. Leadership of the CD3+CD56-NKG2C+ fraction also belonged to these clonotypes in four donors.

V and J are TRBV20-1 and TRBJ2-1; 9 bases agree with TRBD2. The TCR sequence derives from a young woman in good health. Sequencing used PBMCs. Here the CDR3 reads CSAHSGSEQFF. In nucleotides, the CDR3 is TGCAGTGCTCATAGCGGGAGTGAGCAGTTCTTC.